The T cell receptor (beta chain) under discussion was sequenced for a study of tumor-infiltrating lymphocytes in oesophageal squamous cell carcinoma. This clonotype was detected only once. Here the CDR3 omits its conserved ending phenylalanine or tryptophan, so a read error is the likely source. Because the CDR3's place on the DNA is in doubt, the DNA is left out and the CDR3 is given as listed by TCRdb. In TCRdb, the PCR reads were re-called with MiXCR into one record per CDR3 protein. Of approximately 20,000 distinct CDR3 sequences listed, 35% to 45% are singletons. Both ends counted, the CDR3 spans 8 residues. Germline assignment: CDR1 LGHDT and CDR2 YNNKEL (reference sequence).

Material for sequencing was esophageal tumor tissue. This TCR came from a male donor with esophageal squamous cell carcinoma. The chain has TRBV3-1 and TRBJ2-1; TRBD2, the D gene given by the table, was not confirmed from the DNA. CDR3 amino acids: CASSQLLA.